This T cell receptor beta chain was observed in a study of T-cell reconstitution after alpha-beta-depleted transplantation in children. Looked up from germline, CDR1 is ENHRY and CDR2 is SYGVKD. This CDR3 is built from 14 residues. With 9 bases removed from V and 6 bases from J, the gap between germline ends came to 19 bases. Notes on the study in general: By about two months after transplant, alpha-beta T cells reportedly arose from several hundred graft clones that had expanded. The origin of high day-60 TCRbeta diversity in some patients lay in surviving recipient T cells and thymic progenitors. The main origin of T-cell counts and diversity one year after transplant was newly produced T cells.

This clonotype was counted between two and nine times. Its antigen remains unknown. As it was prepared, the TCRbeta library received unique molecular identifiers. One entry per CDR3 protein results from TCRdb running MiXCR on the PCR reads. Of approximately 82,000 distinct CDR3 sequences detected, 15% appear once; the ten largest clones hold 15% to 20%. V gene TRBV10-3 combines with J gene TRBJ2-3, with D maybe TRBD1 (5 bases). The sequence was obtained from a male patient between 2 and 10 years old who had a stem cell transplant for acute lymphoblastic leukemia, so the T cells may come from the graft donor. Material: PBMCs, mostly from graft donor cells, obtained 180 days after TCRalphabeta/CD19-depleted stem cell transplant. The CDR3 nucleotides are TGTGCCATATCCTTCGATGGGGCATTGGATACGCAGTATTTT. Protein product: CAISFDGALDTQYF.